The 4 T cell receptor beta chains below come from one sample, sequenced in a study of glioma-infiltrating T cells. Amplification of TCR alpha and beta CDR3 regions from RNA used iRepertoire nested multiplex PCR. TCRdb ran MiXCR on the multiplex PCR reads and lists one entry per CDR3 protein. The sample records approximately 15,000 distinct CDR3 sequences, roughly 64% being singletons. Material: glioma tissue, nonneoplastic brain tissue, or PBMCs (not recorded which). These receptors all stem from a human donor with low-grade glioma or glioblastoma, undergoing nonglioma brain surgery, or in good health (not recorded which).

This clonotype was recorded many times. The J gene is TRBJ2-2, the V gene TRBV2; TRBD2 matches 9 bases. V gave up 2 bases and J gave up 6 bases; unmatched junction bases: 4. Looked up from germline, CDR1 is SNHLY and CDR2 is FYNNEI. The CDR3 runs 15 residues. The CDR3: CASSESGRTAGELFF. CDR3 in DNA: TGTGCCAGCAGTGAAAGCGGGAGGACGGCCGGGGAGCTGTTTTTT.

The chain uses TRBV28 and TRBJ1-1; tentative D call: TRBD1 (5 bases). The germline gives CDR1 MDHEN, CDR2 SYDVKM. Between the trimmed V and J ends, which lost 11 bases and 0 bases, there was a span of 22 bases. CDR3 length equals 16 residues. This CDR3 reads CAASIPRGTVNTEAFF. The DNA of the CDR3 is TGTGCCGCGAGTATCCCGAGAGGGACGGTGAACACTGAAGCTTTCTTT.

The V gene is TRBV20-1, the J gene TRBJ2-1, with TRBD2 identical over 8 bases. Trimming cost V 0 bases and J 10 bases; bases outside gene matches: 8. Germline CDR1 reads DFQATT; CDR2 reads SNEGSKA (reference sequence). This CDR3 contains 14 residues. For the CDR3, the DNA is TGCAGTGCTAGAGATCTGAATAGCGGGGACGAGCAGTTCTTC. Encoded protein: CSARDLNSGDEQFF.

For the CDR3, the DNA is TGTGCCAGCGGGCCCCTCGCGAACACTGAAGCTTTCTTT. It encodes CASGPLANTEAFF. This chain links TRBV2 with TRBJ1-1; no definite D call. The V gene's germline CDR1 is SNHLY and CDR2 FYNNEI. This CDR3 has 13 residues. V lost 8 bases and J 1 base, leaving 11 bases between the germline ends.